Listed here are 9 T cell receptor beta chains from one sample, sequenced in a study of radiation and T cells in renal cell carcinoma. As to time point: blood 2 weeks post-SBRT. Treatment described: 15 Gy SBRT to primary tumor, nephrectomy 4 weeks later. The data were produced by immunoSEQ multiplex PCR, yet TCRdb's version contains in-frame clones alone and is incomplete. The sample has around 80,000 clones, around 80% seen once. The sample in question was blood, obtained from a patient whose treatment included radiotherapy and nephrectomy. These receptors all stem from a man aged 60 to 75 with renal cell carcinoma.

The V and J genes are TRBV27 and TRBJ2-1, with 9 positions matching TRBD1. The CDR3 is made up of 21 amino acids. V was pared by 3 bases and J by 3 bases, with 21 bases of the junction left unmatched. Germline CDR1 MNHEY, CDR2 SMNVEV (reference sequence). The chain's CDR3 is CASSFIGSGTGSRRNYNEQFF. The DNA of the CDR3 is TGTGCCAGCAGTTTCATCGGATCCGGGACAGGGTCCCGGAGAAACTACAATGAGCAGTTCTTC.

This clone was detected many times. This chain joins TRBV5-1 and TRBJ2-7; perhaps TRBD1 as D (6 bases). The CDR3 runs to 13 residues. With 5 bases removed from V and 4 bases from J, the gap between germline ends came to 13 bases. CDR1 SGHRS and CDR2 YFSETQ come from the germline V gene. CDR3 DNA sequence: TGCGCCAGCAGTTACAGGGAAGGGTACGAGCAGTACTTC. Its translation is CASSYREGYEQYF. The variable domain in full, completed from reference TRBV5-1 and TRBJ2-7, reads KAGVTQTPRYLIKTRGQQVTLSCSPISGHRSVSWYQQTPGQGLQFLFEYFSETQRNKGNFPGRFSGRQFSNSRSEMNVSTLELGDSALYLCASSYREGYEQYFGPGTRLTVT.

CDR3 loop: CARTKFKASGSTDTQYF. The CDR3 DNA reads as TGTGCCAGAACCAAATTTAAGGCTAGCGGGAGCACAGATACGCAGTATTTT. The chain has TRBV5-3 and TRBJ2-3, with TRBD2 identical over 8 bases. TRBV5-3 is flagged as an ORF with uncertain function. The V and J ends lost 6 bases and 0 bases, in that order; junction bases with no gene match: 12. This CDR3 comprises 17 residues.

This rearrangement joins TRBV28 to TRBJ1-5; TRBD1 might be the D (5 bases). This CDR3 has 14 residues. V was clipped by 1 base and J by 6 bases, with 10 bases between them. CDR1 is MDHEN and CDR2 is SYDVKM in the germline V gene. The CDR3 sequence: CASSLSGGVQPQHF. CDR3 DNA sequence: TGTGCCAGCAGTTTATCGGGAGGGGTTCAGCCCCAGCATTTT.

The chain is built from TRBV11-2 and TRBJ2-7; D gene unclear. In germline, CDR1 is SGHAT, CDR2 FQNNGV. The CDR3 is made up of 14 amino acids. The germline V and J ends were trimmed by 3 bases and 5 bases, with 14 bases remaining between them. CDR3: CASSFARVSNEQYF. The CDR3 DNA follows: TGTGCCAGCAGCTTTGCTAGGGTGTCGAACGAGCAGTACTTC.

This clone has only a few counts. Distinct nucleotide sequences in the sample also encode this CDR3. V usage is TRBV7-2 and J usage is TRBJ2-3, with D unclear. With 4 bases removed from V and 4 bases from J, the gap between germline ends came to 6 bases. Germline V gene sequence: CDR1 SGHTA, CDR2 FQGNSA. The CDR3 spans 12 residues. DNA of the CDR3: TGTGCCAGCAGCTCCGCTGCAGATACGCAGTATTTT. Amino acid sequence: CASSSAADTQYF.

The chain carries TRBV28 and TRBJ2-2; D is perhaps TRBD2 (5 bases). V was clipped by 5 bases and J by 1 base, with 14 bases between them. CDR3 length: 16 residues. Germline lookup yields CDR1 MDHEN and CDR2 SYDVKM. This chain's CDR3 is CASSITRTLNTGELFF. The CDR3, as DNA: TGTGCCAGCAGTATCACTAGGACGCTGAACACCGGGGAGCTGTTTTTT.

The rearrangement uses TRBV6-5 and TRBJ2-7; 10 bases agree with TRBD2. The CDR3 extends over 16 amino acids. The germline V gene has CDR1 MNHEY and CDR2 SVGAGI. V trimming: 0 bases; J trimming: 5 bases; junction bases outside the gene matches: 7. Here the CDR3 DNA reads TGTGCCAGCAGTTACTCCGTACTAGCGGGATTCCACGAGCAGTACTTC. Its translation is CASSYSVLAGFHEQYF.

This rearrangement joins TRBV28 to TRBJ2-7, with 10 bases matching TRBD2. The V gene's germline CDR1 is MDHEN and CDR2 SYDVKM. V trimming: 7 bases; J trimming: 4 bases; junction bases outside the gene matches: 7. CDR3 length: 14 amino acids. The DNA of the CDR3 is TGTGCCAGCAAATCTAGCGGGAGCTGGTACGAGCAGTACTTC. Protein product: CASKSSGSWYEQYF.